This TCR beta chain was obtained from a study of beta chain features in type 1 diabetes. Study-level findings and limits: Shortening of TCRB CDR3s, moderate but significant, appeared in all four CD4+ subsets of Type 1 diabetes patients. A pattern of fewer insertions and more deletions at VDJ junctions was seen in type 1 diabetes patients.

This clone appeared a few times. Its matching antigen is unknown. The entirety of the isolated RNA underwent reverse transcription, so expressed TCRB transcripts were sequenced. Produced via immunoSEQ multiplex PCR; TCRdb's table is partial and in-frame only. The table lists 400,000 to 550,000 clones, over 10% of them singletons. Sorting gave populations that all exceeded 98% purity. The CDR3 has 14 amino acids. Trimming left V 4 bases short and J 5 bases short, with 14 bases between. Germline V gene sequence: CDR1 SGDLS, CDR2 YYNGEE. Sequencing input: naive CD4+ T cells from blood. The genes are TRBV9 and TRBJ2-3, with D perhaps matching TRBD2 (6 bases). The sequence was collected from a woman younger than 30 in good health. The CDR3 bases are TGTGCCAGCAGCTCACGGCAGGGAGGAGATACGCAGTATTTT. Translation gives CASSSRQGGDTQYF.